This passage covers 29 T cell receptor beta chains from one sample sequenced in a study of T-cell memory formation after mild COVID-19. TCRdb re-called the 5' RACE reads through MiXCR, storing one row per CDR3 protein. The sample yields more than 350,000 distinct CDR3 sequences, 21% seen once. The sequenced sample consisted of PBMCs or a T cell subset sorted from them (not recorded which). These receptors all come from an adult woman who had mild COVID-19 (a few samples of this study predate the infection). Cell type and time point are not known.

This clonotype came up many times. CDR3 sequence (DNA): TGCGCCAGCAGCTTGGCCAACGTGAACACTGAAGCTTTCTTT. Translated: CASSLANVNTEAFF. The rearrangement uses TRBV5-1 and TRBJ1-1; no firm D call. The CDR3 loop spans 14 amino acids. Germline V gene data show CDR1 as SGHRS and CDR2 as YFSETQ. V lost 0 bases, J lost 0 bases, and 6 bases lay in between.

The V gene is TRBV29-1, the J gene TRBJ2-1; 13 nucleotides line up with TRBD2. Germline assignment: CDR1 SQVTM and CDR2 ANQGSEA. CDR3 size: 17 residues. CDR3 DNA sequence: TGCAGTCCTAGGGTGGGACTAGCGGGAAATAGCTACAATGAGCAGTTCTTC. Protein product: CSPRVGLAGNSYNEQFF.

The chain carries TRBV4-2 and TRBJ2-7, with TRBD2 matching 10 bases. V was pared by 0 bases and J by 7 bases, with 9 bases of the junction left unmatched. Germline loops: CDR1 LGHNA, CDR2 YNFKEQ. The CDR3 extends over 16 amino acids. In DNA form, the CDR3 reads TGTGCCAGCAGCCAAGACGTAGCGGGAGGATCGGGGGAGCAGTACTTC. Encoded protein: CASSQDVAGGSGEQYF.

This chain joins TRBV12-3 or TRBV12-4 and TRBJ2-7; TRBD2 matches 9 bases. J lost 4 bases, V lost 8 bases, and 9 bases had no gene match. The length of the CDR3 is 14 residues. The CDR3 DNA follows: TGTGCCAGCTCCGCGGGGGGGATCTTGTACGAGCAGTACTTC. The encoded protein is CASSAGGILYEQYF.

The chain combines TRBV10-3 with TRBJ2-5; a weak D match, TRBD1 (5 bases). The CDR3 totals 14 residues. Germline V gives CDR1 ENHRY, CDR2 SYGVKD. V lost 3 bases to trimming and J lost 4 bases, with 12 bases between them. The chain's CDR3 is CAISDFTGGETQYF. The CDR3 DNA sequence: TGTGCCATCAGTGATTTCACAGGCGGAGAGACCCAGTACTTC.

This clonotype showed up just a few times. This sequence joins TRBV5-5 and TRBJ2-5, with 10 bases aligning to TRBD2. CDR3 length equals 14 residues. Trimming at V came to 0 bases and at J to 8 bases, leaving 4 bases not matched to a gene. Germline loops: CDR1 SGHKS, CDR2 YYEKEE (reference sequence). The CDR3 sequence is CASSLDSGRDTQYF. The DNA of the CDR3 is TGTGCCAGCAGCTTGGACAGCGGGAGGGATACCCAGTACTTC.

This clonotype was seen more than once but under ten times. CDR3 coding DNA: TGTGCCAGCAGCTTGTACGCAGGGCCAGGCTACACCTTC. It codes for CASSLYAGPGYTF. The chain couples TRBV5-8 to TRBJ1-2, with D possibly being TRBD1 (5 bases). The V and J ends lost 1 base and 8 bases respectively, with 12 bases between them. This CDR3 is 13 amino acids long. Germline CDR1 SGHTS, CDR2 YDEGEE.

This clonotype was detected only a few times. The V call is TRBV6-5, the J call TRBJ1-6; D perhaps matches TRBD1 (6 bases). Germline lookup yields CDR1 MNHEY and CDR2 SVGAGI. CDR3 length: 14 residues. V dropped 5 bases and J dropped 7 bases, with 12 bases sitting between them. The CDR3, as DNA: TGTGCCAGCAGTACAGGGAATAGGAATTCACCCCTCCACTTT. It yields the protein CASSTGNRNSPLHF.

This clonotype occurred a few times. The gene calls are TRBV11-2 and TRBJ2-7, with D perhaps TRBD1 or TRBD2 (5 bases each). Germline loops: CDR1 SGHAT, CDR2 FQNNGV. The length of the CDR3 is 14 residues. Trimming took 5 bases from V and 3 from J, leaving 14 bases between them. CDR3 region: CASSVGTEIYEQYF. CDR3 nucleotide sequence: TGTGCCAGCAGCGTTGGGACCGAAATCTACGAGCAGTACTTC. The variable domain in full, with the rest retrieved from reference TRBV11-2 and TRBJ2-7, is EAGVAQSPRYKIIEKRQSVAFWCNPISGHATLYWYQQILGQGPKLLIQFQNNGVVDDSQLPKDRFSAERLKGVDSTLKIQPAKLEDSAVYLCASSVGTEIYEQYFGPGTRLTVT.

This clonotype was seen repeatedly, ten times or more. This chain joins TRBV5-1 and TRBJ2-7, with TRBD1 identical over 9 bases. CDR1 and CDR2 from the germline V gene are SGHRS and YFSETQ. V gave up 4 bases and J gave up 5 bases; unmatched junction bases: 16. The CDR3 runs 17 residues. The CDR3 region is CASSPGWGQGIEDEQYF. CDR3 bases: TGCGCCAGCAGCCCTGGATGGGGACAGGGAATTGAGGACGAGCAGTACTTC.

The chain couples TRBV7-9 to TRBJ1-1; D call uncertain. V lost 1 base and J lost 11, with 17 bases in between. This CDR3 comprises 14 residues. The germline V gene encodes CDR1 SEHNR and CDR2 FQNEAQ (reference sequence). The CDR3: CASSLDSPTAGAFF. As DNA, the CDR3 is TGTGCCAGCAGCTTAGACAGCCCAACCGCTGGGGCTTTCTTT. The full variable domain, rest sourced from reference TRBV7-9 and TRBJ1-1, is DTGVSQNPRHKITKRGQNVTFRCDPISEHNRLYWYRQTLGQGPEFLTYFQNEAQLEKSRLLSDRFSAERPKGSFSTLEIQRTEQGDSAMYLCASSLDSPTAGAFFGQGTRLTVV.

This clonotype was seen a few times. V usage is TRBV6-1 and J usage is TRBJ1-2, with D perhaps matching TRBD1 (5 bases). This CDR3 region has 14 residues. V was shortened by 1 base and J by 0 bases, with 6 bases between the two germline ends. From germline, CDR1 is MNHNS and CDR2 SASEGT. In nucleotides, the CDR3 is TGTGCCAGCAGTGAAGGACAGCCTAACTATGGCTACACCTTC. Protein sequence: CASSEGQPNYGYTF.

The V and J genes are TRBV14 and TRBJ2-1; 13 nucleotides align to TRBD2. With V trimmed by 2 bases and J by 7 bases, 5 bases remained unmatched. The CDR3 is 16 amino acids. The germline CDR1 and CDR2 sequences are SGHDN and FVKESK. The CDR3 nucleotides are TGTGCCAGCAGCCAATGGGGACTAGCGGGAATAAATGAGCAGTTCTTC. Its protein is CASSQWGLAGINEQFF.

This clonotype was detected a few times. The chain employs TRBV5-1 and TRBJ1-1, with D perhaps TRBD1 (5 bases). Germline V gene lookup returns CDR1 SGHRS and CDR2 YFSETQ. V shed 0 bases and J shed 6 bases, with 9 bases lying between them. CDR3 size: 13 residues. The DNA of the CDR3 is TGCGCCAGCAGCTTGGGGGACTTCGCTGAAGCTTTCTTT. Residues: CASSLGDFAEAFF.

This clonotype has only a few counts. CDR3 bases: TGCGCCAGCAGCTTGAGGGGTCCGGGACAGGGGTCTTATTCCTACGAGCAGTACTTC. Protein product: CASSLRGPGQGSYSYEQYF. The chain links TRBV5-1 to TRBJ2-7; 10 bases are shared with TRBD1. CDR1 is SGHRS, CDR2 YFSETQ, per germline. The trim removed 1 base at V and 1 base at J, leaving 14 bases unmatched. The CDR3 spans 19 residues.

This clonotype came up a few times. This chain connects TRBV14 to TRBJ1-3; D uncertain. The germline CDR1 and CDR2 sequences are SGHDN and FVKESK. The CDR3 contains 13 residues. Trimming took 3 bases from V and 4 from J, leaving 7 bases between them. The CDR3 is CASSQGNGNTIYF. In nucleotides, the CDR3 is TGTGCCAGCAGCCAGGGGAACGGAAACACCATATATTTT.

This clonotype was recorded many times. The CDR3 sequence is CSARDGGTEAFF. The CDR3 DNA reads as TGCAGTGCTAGAGACGGGGGGACTGAAGCTTTCTTT. This sequence joins TRBV20-1 and TRBJ1-1; D might be TRBD1 (5 bases). This CDR3 spans 12 amino acids. The V end was cut by 0 bases, the J end by 5 bases, with 7 bases between. CDR1 is DFQATT, CDR2 SNEGSKA, per germline (reference sequence).

This clonotype has a handful of counts. This sequence joins TRBV5-1 and TRBJ1-1, with 8 bases that match TRBD1. Germline CDR1 reads SGHRS; CDR2 reads YFSETQ. Losses at the gene ends were 4 bases for V and 0 bases for J; bases not matched to a gene: 11. This CDR3 has 17 amino acids. The CDR3 is CASSPWTGRAVNTEAFF. CDR3 in DNA: TGCGCCAGCAGCCCCTGGACAGGGAGGGCAGTGAACACTGAAGCTTTCTTT.

This sequence joins TRBV30 and TRBJ1-2; TRBD1 might be the D (6 bases). In germline, CDR1 is GTSNPN, CDR2 SVGIG (reference sequence). The germline V and J ends were trimmed by 3 bases and 7 bases, with 9 bases remaining between them. This CDR3 has 11 amino acids. CDR3 region: CAWSTGTGYTF. The CDR3 DNA is TGTGCCTGGAGCACAGGGACTGGCTACACCTTC.

This clonotype has just a few counts. This chain links TRBV5-1 with TRBJ1-2; 8 nucleotides agree with TRBD1. Germline-derived CDR1 and CDR2 are SGHRS and YFSETQ. CDR3 length: 13 amino acids. Trimming removed 4 bases from V and 4 bases from J; junction bases left unmatched: 3. CDR3 bases: TGCGCCAGCAGCGTTGGACAGGGCTATGGCTACACCTTC. Amino acid sequence: CASSVGQGYGYTF.

This clonotype was observed many times. The chain is built from TRBV5-1 and TRBJ1-1; no clear D gene. V was pared by 4 bases and J by 4 bases, with 8 bases between. The CDR3 loop spans 12 amino acids. Germline V CDR1 and CDR2: SGHRS, YFSETQ. The CDR3 sequence is CASSPAGTEAFF. Written as DNA, the CDR3 is TGCGCCAGCAGCCCTGCCGGCACTGAAGCTTTCTTT.

This clonotype was seen only a few times. The V gene is TRBV6-6, the J gene TRBJ2-7; maybe TRBD2 (5 bases). The CDR3 runs 17 residues. V gave up 2 bases and J gave up 0 bases, with 17 bases separating them. The germline V gene encodes CDR1 MNHNY and CDR2 SVGAGI (reference sequence). The CDR3 sequence is CASSYPPWRALSYEQYF. In DNA form, the CDR3 reads TGTGCCAGCAGTTACCCCCCCTGGCGGGCACTCTCCTACGAGCAGTACTTC.

This sequence joins TRBV5-1 and TRBJ1-1; no clear D. Germline CDR1 is SGHRS and CDR2 is YFSETQ. The CDR3 totals 14 residues. Trimming removed 0 bases at V and 5 bases at J, with 11 bases between. CDR3 protein: CASSLDRGRTEAFF. DNA for the CDR3: TGCGCCAGCAGCTTGGACAGAGGCAGGACTGAAGCTTTCTTT.

The chain employs TRBV2 and TRBJ2-6; a weak D match, TRBD1 (5 bases). Looked up from germline, CDR1 is SNHLY and CDR2 is FYNNEI. The CDR3 has 14 amino acids. Trimming pared 6 bases from V and 2 bases from J, leaving 8 bases between. The CDR3 protein is CASRDTAGANVLTF. CDR3 in DNA: TGTGCCAGCAGGGACACCGCTGGGGCCAACGTCCTGACTTTC.

This clonotype was seen more than once but under ten times. The J gene is TRBJ2-1, the V gene TRBV6-5; 10 bases match TRBD2. This CDR3 contains 15 residues. V shed 4 bases and J 6 bases; nucleotides not matched to a gene: 6. The germline V gene encodes CDR1 MNHEY and CDR2 SVGAGI. CDR3 bases: TGTGCCAGCAGTTTACTAGCGGGACACCGCAATGAGCAGTTCTTC. Translated, it gives CASSLLAGHRNEQFF.

This clonotype has at least ten counts. The chain joins TRBV7-6 to TRBJ2-2, with 10 nucleotides matching TRBD1. Germline CDR1 reads SGHVS; CDR2 reads FNYEAQ. This CDR3 has 14 residues. V lost 4 bases, J lost 6 bases, and 2 bases stayed unmatched. The CDR3 is CASSSGQGAGELFF. CDR3 in DNA: TGTGCCAGCAGCTCAGGACAGGGGGCCGGGGAGCTGTTTTTT.

Only a few counts were recorded for this clonotype. V gene TRBV11-1 combines with J gene TRBJ2-7; 10 bases fit TRBD2. CDR1 is SGHAT, CDR2 FQDESV, per germline (reference sequence). The CDR3 has 15 residues. The V gene end was trimmed by 4 bases and the J gene end by 2 bases; junction bases not matched to a gene: 5. Here the CDR3 DNA reads TGTGCCAGCAGCTCCCTAGCGGGAGACACCTACGAGCAGTACTTC. It specifies CASSSLAGDTYEQYF.

The rearrangement joins TRBV5-5 to TRBJ2-7; TRBD2 aligns across 7 bases. The CDR3 has 13 residues. The junction had 10 bases not matched to a gene; V was cut back by 4 bases and J by 9 bases. CDR1 SGHKS and CDR2 YYEKEE come from the germline V gene (reference sequence). This chain's CDR3 is CASSPGEGRAQYF. In nucleotides, the CDR3 is TGTGCCAGCAGCCCCGGGGAGGGAAGGGCGCAGTACTTC.

The V and J genes are TRBV4-3 and TRBJ1-5; the D gene is possibly TRBD1 (6 bases). The length of the CDR3 is 15 residues. The germline CDR1 and CDR2 sequences are LGHNA and YSLEER. Trimming pared 3 bases from V and 3 bases from J, leaving 12 bases between. CDR3 amino acids: CASSQDGQINQPQHF. The DNA of the CDR3 is TGCGCCAGCAGCCAGGATGGACAGATCAATCAGCCCCAGCATTTT.